This TCR beta chain was documented in a study of T cells after yellow fever vaccination. Study-wide results and caveats: Most clones from primary vaccination were detected again post-booster (96% CD4, 70% to 90% CD8). Contaminating bulk clonotypes could be abundant in FACS-sorted repertoires. Weaker, the secondary response peaked sooner, at day 5 versus 15.

As regards this clonotype: The antigen is unknown.

It was through 5'RACE template switching that TCR cDNA was made, with a universal primer site and UMIs added. TCRdb recomputed calls from the 5' RACE reads with MiXCR, one row per CDR3 protein. The data show around 590,000 distinct CDR3 sequences, over 9% seen once. The length of the CDR3 is 14 residues. The V and J ends lost 6 bases and 9 bases respectively, with 18 bases between them. Specimen: PBMCs, collected on the day of the yellow fever booster vaccination. This clonotype originated in a man under 40 who received the YFV17D yellow fever vaccine. This sequence joins TRBV12-3 or TRBV12-4 and TRBJ2-1, with D perhaps given as TRBD1 or TRBD2 (7 bases each). CDR3 sequence reads: CASREAGQLGEQFF. CDR3 nucleotides: TGTGCCAGCAGGGAAGCGGGACAGCTTGGTGAGCAGTTCTTC.